The 20 T cell receptor beta chains below were found in one sample sequenced in a study of technical replicates of blood from several donors. Clones were read by immunoSEQ multiplex PCR, and TCRdb kept only the in-frame ones, dropping some. The sample holds tens of thousands of clones, around 96% seen once. Material for sequencing was T cells isolated from PBMCs. The receptors were sampled from a human donor in good health.

The chain uses TRBV20-1 and TRBJ1-5; 7 nucleotides align to TRBD1. From germline, CDR1 is DFQATT and CDR2 SNEGSKA (reference sequence). V was clipped by 3 bases and J by 15 bases; unmatched bases: 8. The CDR3 contains 11 residues. DNA of the CDR3: TGCAGTGCTAGTTCTTTAGGGGGCTTGCATTTT. This codes for CSASSLGGLHF.

This clone was picked up one time. The chain recombines TRBV2 with TRBJ2-1; maybe TRBD1 (5 bases). This CDR3 has 11 amino acids. Trimming removed 8 bases at V and 7 bases at J, with 9 bases between. Looked up from germline, CDR1 is SNHLY and CDR2 is FYNNEI. The CDR3 is CASLSGNEQFF. The CDR3 DNA reads as TGTGCCAGCCTTTCAGGGAATGAGCAGTTCTTC.

The gene calls are TRBV28 and TRBJ2-3; D gene ambiguous. Trimming removed 4 bases from V and 6 bases from J, with 8 bases in between. Germline V gives CDR1 MDHEN, CDR2 SYDVKM. The CDR3 has 12 residues. CDR3 sequence: CASSWPSDTQYF. In nucleotides, the CDR3 is TGTGCCAGCAGTTGGCCGTCGGATACGCAGTATTTT.

This clone was picked up one time. The chain recombines TRBV19 with TRBJ2-1, with D perhaps matching TRBD1 (5 bases). V lost 7 bases and J 5 bases, leaving 12 bases between the germline ends. The CDR3 length is 13 residues. CDR1 and CDR2 from the germline V gene are LNHDA and SQIVND (reference sequence). CDR3 nucleotides: TGTGCCAGTAAAGACAGCCTCAACAATGAGCAGTTCTTC. As protein: CASKDSLNNEQFF.

V gene TRBV28 combines with J gene TRBJ1-2; tentatively, D is TRBD1 (6 bases). The CDR3 contains 12 residues. V dropped 2 bases and J dropped 7 bases, with 8 bases sitting between them. Germline CDR1 and CDR2: MDHEN and SYDVKM. As DNA, the CDR3 is TGTGCCAGCAGTTTACAGGGGTTTGGCTACACCTTC. As protein: CASSLQGFGYTF.

The rearrangement uses TRBV27 and TRBJ1-2, with D maybe TRBD1 (6 bases). The V end lost 2 bases, the J end lost 8 bases, and 15 bases lay between the germline ends. The CDR3 has 14 amino acids. CDR1 and CDR2 from the germline V gene are MNHEY and SMNVEV (reference sequence). This CDR3 is CASSLTGPLGGYTF. The CDR3, as DNA: TGTGCCAGCAGTTTAACAGGGCCCCTAGGCGGCTACACCTTC.

V usage is TRBV6-5 and J usage is TRBJ2-7; the D gene is possibly TRBD2 (6 bases). CDR3 length: 14 residues. Germline assignment: CDR1 MNHEY and CDR2 SVGAGI. The V end lost 2 bases, the J end lost 0 bases, and 8 bases lay between the germline ends. CDR3 sequence: CASSYSGFSYEQYF. CDR3 in DNA: TGTGCCAGCAGTTACAGCGGGTTCTCCTACGAGCAGTACTTC.

The rearrangement uses TRBV29-1 and TRBJ2-7; TRBD2 is a possible D gene (5 bases). The CDR3 spans 13 residues. V was cut by 1 base and J by 3 bases, with 10 bases left in between. Looked up from germline, CDR1 is SQVTM and CDR2 is ANQGSEA. The CDR3 nucleotides read TGCAGCGTTGAAGGAGGGTCAAACTACGAGCAGTACTTC. Its translation: CSVEGGSNYEQYF.

The chain carries TRBV7-9 and TRBJ1-4, with D unresolved. Trimming removed 2 bases from V and 4 bases from J, with 8 bases in between. The CDR3 loop spans 14 amino acids. Germline V gives CDR1 SEHNR, CDR2 FQNEAQ (reference sequence). CDR3 sequence reads: CASSLSEGNEKLFF. As DNA, the CDR3 is TGTGCCAGCAGCTTATCGGAGGGTAATGAAAAACTGTTTTTT.

V is TRBV25-1 and J is TRBJ2-7; tentative D call: TRBD2 (6 bases). Germline V CDR1 and CDR2: MGHDK, SYGVNS. The CDR3 loop spans 12 amino acids. The ends were cut back, 9 bases at V and 2 bases at J, with 11 bases in the middle. CDR3 protein: CASSGKTYEQYF. Here the CDR3 DNA reads TGTGCCAGTAGCGGAAAAACCTACGAGCAGTACTTC.

The genes are TRBV30 and TRBJ1-1; TRBD1 might be the D (6 bases). The CDR3 spans 13 residues. Germline V gene sequence: CDR1 GTSNPN, CDR2 SVGIG (reference sequence). Trimming cost V 8 bases and J 7 bases, with 20 bases left between them. CDR3 in amino acids: CALTRTEPLEAFF. DNA for the CDR3: TGTGCCCTGACGAGGACAGAACCACTTGAAGCTTTCTTT.

The chain links TRBV9 to TRBJ2-1; 10 bases fit TRBD2. The CDR3 spans 19 residues. Trimming at V came to 0 bases and at J to 0 bases, leaving 9 bases not matched to a gene. CDR1 and CDR2 from the germline V gene are SGDLS and YYNGEE. CDR3 DNA: TGTGCCAGCAGCGTAGCTTCGCCCCTAGCGGGAGTCTCCTACAATGAGCAGTTCTTC. This translates into CASSVASPLAGVSYNEQFF.

The chain uses TRBV5-6 and TRBJ1-2, with a possible D match to TRBD1 (6 bases). The V gene lost 4 bases and the J gene lost 8 bases, with 18 bases spanning the gap. CDR1 is SGHDT, CDR2 YYEEEE, per germline. The CDR3 runs 14 residues. Written as DNA, the CDR3 is TGTGCCAGCAGCCTCGTCCCCTCAGGGGAAGGCTACACCTTC. Translating it yields CASSLVPSGEGYTF.

The J gene is TRBJ2-5, the V gene TRBV5-1; 10 bases line up with TRBD2. Germline CDR1 is SGHRS and CDR2 is YFSETQ. This CDR3 is 16 amino acids long. V lost 1 base to trimming and J lost 7 bases; unmatched junction nucleotides: 10. The CDR3 protein is CASSLPELAGVGTQYF. The CDR3, as DNA: TGCGCCAGCAGCTTGCCTGAGCTAGCGGGAGTTGGGACCCAGTACTTC. The full variable domain, rest sourced from reference TRBV5-1 and TRBJ2-5, is KAGVTQTPRYLIKTRGQQVTLSCSPISGHRSVSWYQQTPGQGLQFLFEYFSETQRNKGNFPGRFSGRQFSNSRSEMNVSTLELGDSALYLCASSLPELAGVGTQYFGPGTRLLVL.

The V gene is TRBV11-2, the J gene TRBJ2-1; D is undetermined. V lost 1 base, J lost 2 bases, and 6 bases lay in between. The CDR3 is 14 residues long. Germline assignment: CDR1 SGHAT and CDR2 FQNNGV. The DNA of the CDR3 is TGTGCCAGCAGCTTAGTATCCCCCTACAATGAGCAGTTCTTC. Translated, it gives CASSLVSPYNEQFF.

The chain combines TRBV18 with TRBJ1-2; D perhaps matches TRBD1 (5 bases). The V end was cut by 3 bases, the J end by 6 bases, with 14 bases between. The length of the CDR3 is 14 residues. Germline CDR1 and CDR2: KGHSH and LQKENI. In DNA form, the CDR3 reads TGTGCCAGCTCACCGCAAGGGGCCCTCGATGGCTACACCTTC. Translating gives CASSPQGALDGYTF.

This chain links TRBV11-3 with TRBJ2-1; 10 nucleotides line up with TRBD2. CDR3 length: 17 residues. J was trimmed by 3 bases and V by 1 base; bases with no gene match: 6. Germline V CDR1 and CDR2: SGHNT, YENEEA. CDR3 sequence reads: CASSLASGRDLYNEQFF. The CDR3 nucleotides read TGTGCCAGCAGCTTAGCAAGCGGGAGGGATCTCTACAATGAGCAGTTCTTC.

The gene calls are TRBV30 and TRBJ2-2; tentative D call: TRBD2 (6 bases). V was cut by 5 bases and J by 6 bases, with 7 bases left in between. Germline lookup yields CDR1 GTSNPN and CDR2 SVGIG (reference sequence). This CDR3 region has 11 residues. CDR3 protein: CAWREPGELFF. The CDR3 DNA sequence: TGTGCCTGGCGGGAGCCCGGGGAGCTGTTTTTT.

The genes are TRBV7-9 and TRBJ2-7; perhaps TRBD2 as D (6 bases). V was shortened by 8 bases and J by 7 bases, with 15 bases between the two germline ends. The CDR3 contains 12 residues. The germline V gene encodes CDR1 SEHNR and CDR2 FQNEAQ (reference sequence). CDR3 nucleotide sequence: TGTGCCAGCGAGACTAGTTCGCGTGAGCAGTACTTC. This sequence encodes CASETSSREQYF.

The chain links TRBV9 to TRBJ2-1, with a tentative D call TRBD1 (5 bases). CDR1 is SGDLS and CDR2 is YYNGEE in the germline V gene. Deletions cut 0 bases from V and 9 bases from J, with 19 bases between. The CDR3 extends over 16 amino acids. As DNA, the CDR3 is TGTGCCAGCAGCGTAGTAAGGGGCGAAGGGTGGGGTGAGCAGTTCTTC. Protein product: CASSVVRGEGWGEQFF. The whole variable domain, filled in from reference TRBV9 and TRBJ2-1, reads DSGVTQTPKHLITATGQRVTLRCSPRSGDLSVYWYQQSLDQGLQFLIQYYNGEERAKGNILERFSAQQFPDLHSELNLSSLELGDSALYFCASSVVRGEGWGEQFFGPGTRLTVL.